This is a list of T cell receptor beta chains from one sample in a study of beta chain features in type 1 diabetes. The repertoire was sequenced with immunoSEQ multiplex PCR; TCRdb's copy has only in-frame clones and lacks some. Of 450,000 to 550,000 clones listed, about 29% are singletons. Sequencing was performed on naive CD4+ T cells from blood. These receptors were collected from a young man in good health. Both conserved end residues are part of each CDR3. A D gene is named only where the DNA matches it firmly. For some rows the clone size is stated as once, few or many, or as a class when expanded; others skip it.

v_gene	abundance	j_gene	d_gene	CDR3aa	CDR3nt
TRBV13	NA	TRBJ2-1	NA	CASSHLGVYNEQFF	TGTGCCAGCAGCCATCTAGGTGTTTACAATGAGCAGTTCTTC
TRBV20-1	once	TRBJ2-1	NA	CSASRGLEQFF	TGCAGTGCTAGTCGGGGCTTGGAACAGTTCTTC
TRBV7-9	NA	TRBJ1-1	NA	CASSWGTASGTEAFF	TGTGCCAGCAGCTGGGGGACGGCTTCAGGGACTGAAGCTTTCTTT
TRBV5-1	NA	TRBJ2-1	NA	CASSLSGTPNEQFF	TGCGCCAGCAGCCTCTCCGGGACCCCAAATGAGCAGTTCTTC
TRBV25-1	NA	TRBJ2-4	NA	CASSDSLAKNIQYF	TGTGCCAGCAGTGACAGCCTAGCCAAAAACATTCAGTACTTC
TRBV30	NA	TRBJ1-1	TRBD1	CAWSAGGTGGTEAFF	TGTGCCTGGAGTGCTGGAGGGACAGGGGGCACTGAAGCTTTCTTT
TRBV5-1	NA	TRBJ2-7	NA	CASSLAARSEQYF	TGCGCCAGCAGCTTGGCAGCCAGGAGCGAGCAGTACTTC
TRBV30	NA	TRBJ2-3	NA	CAWRLPPTDTQYF	TGTGCCTGGAGGCTTCCCCCCACAGATACGCAGTATTTT
TRBV29-1	NA	TRBJ2-3	TRBD2	CSVELAASTDTQYF	TGCAGCGTTGAACTAGCGGCGAGCACAGATACGCAGTATTTT
TRBV7-9	NA	TRBJ2-5	NA	CASSVQETQYF	TGTGCCAGCAGCGTCCAAGAGACCCAGTACTTC
TRBV14	NA	TRBJ1-4	NA	CASSQNGEKLFF	TGTGCCAGCAGCCAGAACGGTGAAAAACTGTTTTTT
TRBV5-1	few	TRBJ2-3	TRBD1	CASSSDRATDTQYF	TGCGCCAGCAGCTCGGACAGGGCGACAGATACGCAGTATTTT
TRBV19	NA	TRBJ1-2	TRBD1	CASRSDREFYGYTF	TGTGCCAGTAGGTCGGACAGGGAGTTCTATGGCTACACCTTC
TRBV7-9	few	TRBJ2-1	TRBD2	CASRRGGLSNEQFF	TGTGCCAGCAGGCGCGGGGGGTTGAGTAATGAGCAGTTCTTC
TRBV20-1	few	TRBJ2-7	NA	CSAGTVDEQYF	TGCAGTGCCGGGACGGTGGACGAGCAGTACTTC
TRBV6-5	NA	TRBJ1-2	NA	CASSYSRTGGYGYTF	TGTGCCAGCAGTTACTCGCGCACAGGCGGCTATGGCTACACCTTC
TRBV7-9	NA	TRBJ2-7	TRBD1	CASSLWDRGREQYF	TGTGCCAGCAGCTTATGGGACAGGGGGCGCGAGCAGTACTTC
TRBV30	few	TRBJ1-5	NA	CAWSVPGGYSNQPQHF	TGTGCCTGGAGTGTACCGGGGGGGTATAGCAATCAGCCCCAGCATTTT
TRBV10-3	NA	TRBJ1-2	NA	CAITWEENYGYTF	TGTGCCATCACCTGGGAGGAGAACTATGGCTACACCTTC
TRBV4-1	NA	TRBJ1-2	NA	CASSQANRTNYGYTF	TGCGCCAGCAGCCAAGCCAATCGAACTAACTATGGCTACACCTTC
TRBV9	NA	TRBJ2-3	NA	CASSVDTDTQYF	TGTGCCAGCAGCGTCGACACAGATACGCAGTATTTT
TRBV29-1	NA	TRBJ2-7	NA	CSVGSTSYEQYF	TGCAGCGTTGGGAGCACCTCCTACGAGCAGTACTTC
TRBV30	NA	TRBJ1-4	NA	CAWSQSAGGTEKLFF	TGTGCCTGGAGTCAGTCAGCAGGCGGAACGGAAAAACTGTTTTTT
TRBV15	NA	TRBJ2-5	TRBD1	CATSSGQERETQYF	TGTGCCACCAGCAGCGGACAGGAGCGGGAGACCCAGTACTTC
TRBV15	NA	TRBJ2-7	NA	CATSAQTSFEQYF	TGTGCCACCAGCGCACAGACTAGTTTCGAGCAGTACTTC
TRBV11-2	NA	TRBJ2-3	NA	CASSLTGTDTQYF	TGTGCCAGCAGCTTGACGGGCACAGATACGCAGTATTTT
TRBV9	NA	TRBJ1-2	NA	CASSVDQGNYGYTF	TGTGCCAGCAGCGTAGACCAGGGTAACTATGGCTACACCTTC
TRBV7-9	few	TRBJ2-5	NA	CASSLPLAGQETQYF	TGTGCCAGCAGCTTACCTCTAGCTGGCCAAGAGACCCAGTACTTC
TRBV6-5	few	TRBJ2-3	TRBD2	CASSYSAGGTDTQYF	TGTGCCAGCAGTTACTCTGCGGGAGGCACAGATACGCAGTATTTT